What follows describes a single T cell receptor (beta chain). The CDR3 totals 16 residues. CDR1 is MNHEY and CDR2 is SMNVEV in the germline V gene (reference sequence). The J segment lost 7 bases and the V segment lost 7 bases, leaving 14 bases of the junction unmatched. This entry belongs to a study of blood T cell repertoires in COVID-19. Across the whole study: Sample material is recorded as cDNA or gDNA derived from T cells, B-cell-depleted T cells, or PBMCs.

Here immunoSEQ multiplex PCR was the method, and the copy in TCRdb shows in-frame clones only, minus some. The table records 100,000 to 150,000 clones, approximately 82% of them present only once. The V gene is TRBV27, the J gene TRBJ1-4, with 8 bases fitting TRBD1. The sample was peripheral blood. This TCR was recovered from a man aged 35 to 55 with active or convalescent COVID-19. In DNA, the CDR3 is TGTGCCAGCACTGACAGGGGCCCCGTTACTGGTGAAAAACTGTTTTTT. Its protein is CASTDRGPVTGEKLFF.